This T cell receptor beta chain emerged from a study of blood T cells in healthy people across ages. In each sample, at least 7 million PBMCs were isolated. A sample-barcoded 5' primer and a J-beta primer mix were used in a second PCR of roughly 7 to 11 cycles. TCRdb recomputed calls from the 5' RACE reads with MiXCR, one row per CDR3 protein. This sample yields about 800,000 distinct CDR3 sequences, of which around half are seen a single time; around 18% belongs to the top ten. This receptor was obtained from a man of 80 years or more in good health. Sequencing was done on a sample of blood.

This CDR3 is CASSEQGTGNNEQFF. In nucleotides, the CDR3 is TGTGCCAGCAGTGAACAGGGGACAGGTAACAATGAGCAGTTCTTC. This chain connects TRBV2 to TRBJ2-1, with TRBD1 matching over 8 bases. Unmatched junction bases numbered 5, after V lost 2 bases and J lost 5 bases. The CDR3 consists of 15 residues. Germline-derived CDR1 and CDR2 are SNHLY and FYNNEI.